A selection of T cell receptor beta chains follows, all from one sample in a study of T cells in Graves' hyperthyroidism and ophthalmopathy. TCRdb redid the calling of the multiplex PCR reads with MiXCR, one entry per CDR3 protein. The profile shows some 510,000 distinct CDR3 sequences, under 60% of them singletons. Input material: peripheral blood or thyroid tissue (not recorded which). Source of these receptors: a young woman with Graves' hyperthyroidism. CDR3s include the opening cysteine and the closing phenylalanine or tryptophan. The D gene is left open where the match is weak. Clone sizes are given selectively: once, few, many, or a class where the clone is expanded.

CDR3 length: 13; V gene: TRBV25-1; clone size: NA; J gene: TRBJ1-5; D gene: NA; CDR3 protein: CARAHASNQPQHF; CDR3 DNA: TGTGCTAGAGCGCACGCTAGCAATCAGCCCCAGCATTTT
CDR3 length: 14; V gene: TRBV19; clone size: NA; J gene: TRBJ2-2; D gene: TRBD2; CDR3 protein: CASLGREDTGELFF; CDR3 DNA: TGTGCCTCTCTTGGGCGGGAGGACACCGGGGAGCTGTTTTTT
CDR3 length: 14; V gene: TRBV5-1; clone size: once; J gene: TRBJ1-1; D gene: NA; CDR3 protein: CASSTGTQNTEAFF; CDR3 DNA: TGCGCCAGCAGCACCGGGACCCAAAACACTGAAGCTTTCTTT
CDR3 length: 14; V gene: TRBV5-4; clone size: NA; J gene: TRBJ2-1; D gene: TRBD2; CDR3 protein: CASSLREVHNEQFF; CDR3 DNA: TGTGCCAGCAGCTTGCGGGAGGTCCACAATGAGCAGTTCTTC
CDR3 length: 12; V gene: TRBV7-9; clone size: NA; J gene: TRBJ2-5; D gene: TRBD2; CDR3 protein: CASRRLAGTQYF; CDR3 DNA: TGTGCCAGCAGGAGACTAGCAGGGACCCAGTACTTC
CDR3 length: 15; V gene: TRBV2; clone size: NA; J gene: TRBJ1-5; D gene: NA; CDR3 protein: CASSFGRGSNQPQHF; CDR3 DNA: TGTGCCAGCAGTTTTGGGCGAGGAAGCAATCAGCCCCAGCATTTT
CDR3 length: 13; V gene: TRBV10-3; clone size: many; J gene: TRBJ1-2; D gene: NA; CDR3 protein: CAISERGYYGYTF; CDR3 DNA: TGTGCCATCAGTGAGCGGGGTTACTATGGCTACACCTTC
CDR3 length: 14; V gene: TRBV6-4; clone size: NA; J gene: TRBJ2-7; D gene: NA; CDR3 protein: CASFGQRPTYEQYF; CDR3 DNA: TGTGCCAGCTTCGGACAGCGACCCACCTACGAGCAGTACTTC
CDR3 length: 15; V gene: TRBV7-2; clone size: few; J gene: TRBJ2-5; D gene: TRBD1; CDR3 protein: CASSPGQGPQETQYF; CDR3 DNA: TGCGCCAGCAGCCCGGGACAGGGGCCCCAAGAGACCCAGTACTTC
CDR3 length: 14; V gene: TRBV24-1; clone size: many; J gene: TRBJ1-2; D gene: NA; CDR3 protein: CATSASGDVGGYTF; CDR3 DNA: TGTGCCACCAGTGCCTCAGGGGACGTTGGGGGCTACACCTTC
CDR3 length: 16; V gene: TRBV7-9; clone size: many; J gene: TRBJ1-6; D gene: TRBD1; CDR3 protein: CASSARDSRVGSPLHF; CDR3 DNA: TGTGCCAGCAGCGCACGGGACAGTAGAGTGGGCTCACCCCTCCACTTT
CDR3 length: 15; V gene: TRBV7-2; clone size: NA; J gene: TRBJ1-4; D gene: NA; CDR3 protein: CASSPDGKGDEKLFF; CDR3 DNA: TGTGCCAGCAGCCCCGATGGAAAGGGGGATGAAAAACTGTTTTTT
CDR3 length: 13; V gene: TRBV29-1; clone size: NA; J gene: TRBJ1-1; D gene: NA; CDR3 protein: CSVRSGGYTEAFF; CDR3 DNA: TGCAGCGTCCGTTCTGGCGGCTACACTGAAGCTTTCTTT
CDR3 length: 17; V gene: TRBV15; clone size: once; J gene: TRBJ1-1; D gene: TRBD1; CDR3 protein: CATSRGTGGGVWTEAFF; CDR3 DNA: TGTGCCACCAGCAGAGGTACAGGGGGGGGTGTATGGACTGAAGCTTTCTTT
CDR3 length: 16; V gene: TRBV2; clone size: many; J gene: TRBJ2-7; D gene: TRBD2; CDR3 protein: CASSVLSSGWAYEQYF; CDR3 DNA: TGTGCCAGCAGTGTGCTGTCTAGCGGGTGGGCCTACGAGCAGTACTTC
CDR3 length: 13; V gene: TRBV7-2; clone size: NA; J gene: TRBJ1-6; D gene: TRBD1; CDR3 protein: CASSPGDSAPLHF; CDR3 DNA: TGTGCCAGCAGCCCAGGGGACAGCGCGCCCCTCCACTTT
CDR3 length: 13; V gene: TRBV29-1; clone size: NA; J gene: TRBJ2-7; D gene: TRBD1; CDR3 protein: CSVGTARAGEQYF; CDR3 DNA: TGCAGCGTGGGGACAGCACGGGCAGGGGAGCAGTACTTC
CDR3 length: 15; V gene: TRBV7-9; clone size: few; J gene: TRBJ1-2; D gene: NA; CDR3 protein: CASSLPNFKTYGYTF; CDR3 DNA: TGTGCCAGCAGCTTACCCAACTTCAAAACATATGGCTACACCTTC
CDR3 length: 13; V gene: TRBV12-3/TRBV12-4; clone size: NA; J gene: TRBJ1-5; D gene: NA; CDR3 protein: CASSLTLDQPQHF; CDR3 DNA: TGTGCCAGCAGTTTAACCCTGGATCAGCCCCAGCATTTT
CDR3 length: 16; V gene: TRBV29-1; clone size: many; J gene: TRBJ1-2; D gene: TRBD1; CDR3 protein: CSVEDDRQDRGYGYTF; CDR3 DNA: TGCAGCGTTGAAGATGACCGCCAGGACAGGGGGTATGGCTACACCTTC
CDR3 length: 14; V gene: TRBV29-1; clone size: few; J gene: TRBJ1-2; D gene: TRBD1; CDR3 protein: CSVDRPETGPGYTF; CDR3 DNA: TGCAGCGTGGACAGGCCCGAGACAGGGCCTGGCTACACCTTC
CDR3 length: 13; V gene: TRBV29-1; clone size: many; J gene: TRBJ1-4; D gene: NA; CDR3 protein: CSVRGPDNEKLFF; CDR3 DNA: TGCAGCGTTAGAGGGCCCGATAATGAAAAACTGTTTTTT
CDR3 length: 15; V gene: TRBV29-1; clone size: NA; J gene: TRBJ2-7; D gene: TRBD2; CDR3 protein: CSVRQGSGRGYEQYF; CDR3 DNA: TGCAGCGTTCGCCAGGGTAGCGGGAGAGGCTACGAGCAGTACTTC
CDR3 length: 17; V gene: TRBV24-1; clone size: many; J gene: TRBJ2-6; D gene: NA; CDR3 protein: CATSDPNVGSGANVLTF; CDR3 DNA: TGTGCCACCAGTGATCCTAACGTAGGGTCTGGGGCCAACGTCCTGACTTTC
CDR3 length: 12; V gene: TRBV7-9; clone size: many; J gene: TRBJ1-2; D gene: NA; CDR3 protein: CASSGGIYGYTF; CDR3 DNA: TGTGCCAGCAGCGGAGGGATCTATGGCTACACCTTC
CDR3 length: 15; V gene: TRBV9; clone size: NA; J gene: TRBJ2-5; D gene: TRBD2; CDR3 protein: CASSASGLAWETQYF; CDR3 DNA: TGTGCCAGCAGCGCTTCGGGACTAGCGTGGGAGACCCAGTACTTC
CDR3 length: 12; V gene: TRBV7-3; clone size: NA; J gene: TRBJ2-7; D gene: NA; CDR3 protein: CASSLKPLEQYF; CDR3 DNA: TGTGCCAGCAGCTTGAAACCACTGGAGCAGTACTTC
CDR3 length: 16; V gene: TRBV5-4; clone size: NA; J gene: TRBJ1-2; D gene: TRBD1; CDR3 protein: CASSARDSSNRRGYTF; CDR3 DNA: TGTGCCAGCAGCGCCCGGGACAGTAGTAACCGCCGTGGCTACACCTTC
CDR3 length: 13; V gene: TRBV10-3; clone size: NA; J gene: TRBJ2-7; D gene: NA; CDR3 protein: CASSGTGFNEQYF; CDR3 DNA: TGTGCCAGCAGTGGGACGGGATTCAACGAGCAGTACTTC
CDR3 length: 16; V gene: TRBV7-2; clone size: once; J gene: TRBJ1-5; D gene: NA; CDR3 protein: CASSLDRAGGSQPQHF; CDR3 DNA: TGTGCCAGCAGCTTAGATCGTGCTGGCGGAAGTCAGCCCCAGCATTTT
CDR3 length: 15; V gene: TRBV29-1; clone size: NA; J gene: TRBJ2-5; D gene: NA; CDR3 protein: CSVECRDQPWETQYF; CDR3 DNA: TGCAGCGTTGAATGCCGGGACCAACCGTGGGAGACCCAGTACTTC
CDR3 length: 13; V gene: TRBV10-3; clone size: NA; J gene: TRBJ1-6; D gene: TRBD1; CDR3 protein: CAIGTGEGAPLHF; CDR3 DNA: TGTGCCATCGGGACAGGGGAGGGAGCACCCCTCCACTTT
CDR3 length: 13; V gene: TRBV6-5; clone size: NA; J gene: TRBJ1-5; D gene: NA; CDR3 protein: CASSKWSGSPQHF; CDR3 DNA: TGTGCCAGCAGTAAGTGGTCAGGTTCTCCCCAGCATTTT
CDR3 length: 14; V gene: TRBV11-1; clone size: NA; J gene: TRBJ1-6; D gene: NA; CDR3 protein: CASSPGGHNSPLHF; CDR3 DNA: TGTGCCAGCAGCCCTGGGGGCCATAATTCACCCCTCCACTTT
CDR3 length: 9; V gene: TRBV19; clone size: NA; J gene: TRBJ1-5; D gene: NA; CDR3 protein: CASSLLQHF; CDR3 DNA: TGTGCCAGTAGCCTCCTCCAGCATTTT
CDR3 length: 13; V gene: TRBV20-1; clone size: few; J gene: TRBJ1-1; D gene: TRBD1; CDR3 protein: CSAGGTGNTEAFF; CDR3 DNA: TGCAGTGCTGGCGGGACAGGGAACACTGAAGCTTTCTTT
CDR3 length: 13; V gene: TRBV10-3; clone size: NA; J gene: TRBJ2-3; D gene: NA; CDR3 protein: CAISGDFSDTQYF; CDR3 DNA: TGTGCCATCAGCGGGGACTTCTCAGATACGCAGTATTTT
CDR3 length: 13; V gene: TRBV15; clone size: many; J gene: TRBJ2-7; D gene: TRBD1; CDR3 protein: CATSEGASYEQYF; CDR3 DNA: TGTGCCACCAGCGAGGGGGCCTCATACGAGCAGTACTTC
CDR3 length: 13; V gene: TRBV29-1; clone size: many; J gene: TRBJ2-2; D gene: NA; CDR3 protein: CSVGEGATGELFF; CDR3 DNA: TGCAGCGTTGGGGAGGGGGCCACCGGGGAGCTGTTTTTT
CDR3 length: 14; V gene: TRBV7-2; clone size: NA; J gene: TRBJ1-6; D gene: TRBD1; CDR3 protein: CAIRPGQGSSPLHF; CDR3 DNA: TGTGCCATCAGGCCGGGACAGGGTAGTTCACCCCTCCACTTT
CDR3 length: 16; V gene: TRBV25-1; clone size: many; J gene: TRBJ2-2; D gene: NA; CDR3 protein: CASSELFRRGTGELFF; CDR3 DNA: TGTGCCAGCAGTGAATTATTCCGCAGGGGCACCGGGGAGCTGTTTTTT
CDR3 length: 13; V gene: TRBV25-1; clone size: NA; J gene: TRBJ1-1; D gene: NA; CDR3 protein: CASSPLSPIEAFF; CDR3 DNA: TGTGCCAGCTCACCATTAAGTCCCATTGAAGCTTTCTTT
CDR3 length: 10; V gene: TRBV10-3; clone size: NA; J gene: TRBJ1-2; D gene: TRBD1; CDR3 protein: CAINGQGSTF; CDR3 DNA: TGTGCCATCAATGGACAGGGGAGCACCTTC
CDR3 length: 16; V gene: TRBV20-1; clone size: few; J gene: TRBJ2-7; D gene: TRBD1; CDR3 protein: CSARDQGQGPSYEQYF; CDR3 DNA: TGCAGTGCTAGAGATCAGGGACAGGGCCCTTCCTACGAGCAGTACTTC
CDR3 length: 13; V gene: TRBV7-3; clone size: NA; J gene: TRBJ1-1; D gene: NA; CDR3 protein: CASSAPGAPEAFF; CDR3 DNA: TGTGCTAGCAGCGCTCCGGGAGCCCCTGAAGCTTTCTTT
CDR3 length: 16; V gene: TRBV2; clone size: NA; J gene: TRBJ2-7; D gene: TRBD2; CDR3 protein: CASSRGGLADSYEQYF; CDR3 DNA: TGCGCCAGCAGCCGGGGGGGACTAGCGGACTCCTACGAGCAGTACTTC
CDR3 length: 11; V gene: TRBV7-3; clone size: few; J gene: TRBJ2-7; D gene: NA; CDR3 protein: CASSLAMEQYF; CDR3 DNA: TGTGCCAGCAGCTTAGCTATGGAGCAGTACTTC
CDR3 length: 16; V gene: TRBV15; clone size: many; J gene: TRBJ1-6; D gene: TRBD1; CDR3 protein: CATSRGWDRGSSPLHF; CDR3 DNA: TGTGCCACCAGCAGAGGTTGGGACAGGGGAAGTTCACCCCTCCACTTT